This T cell receptor beta chain was captured in a study of shared clonotypes between healthy human individuals. This CDR3 spans 14 amino acids. The germline V and J ends were trimmed by 3 bases and 5 bases, with 11 bases remaining between them. CDR1 LNHDA and CDR2 SQIVND come from the germline V gene (reference sequence). A note on this clone: Its antigen remains unidentified. A far larger clone is just one base off, so this is likely a read error.

The study's findings and limits: Larger estimated richness was generally seen in naive subsets than in memory subsets.

Sequencing was performed with immunoSEQ multiplex PCR; in TCRdb, only in-frame clones are kept and a portion is missing. Of about 770,000 clones listed, just under 75% are singletons. J is TRBJ1-5 and V is TRBV19, with TRBD1 as a possible D gene (6 bases). Source material: memory CD4+ T cells sorted from blood. Specified subset: CD45RA-negative fraction. The sequence was obtained from a woman in her twenties or thirties in good health. The CDR3 DNA sequence: TGTGCCAGTAGTATTTCCCCAGGGGATCAGCCCCAGCATTTT. Translation: CASSISPGDQPQHF. The full variable domain, with the rest looked up from reference TRBV19 and TRBJ1-5, is DGGITQSPKYLFRKEGQNVTLSCEQNLNHDAMYWYRQDPGQGLRLIYYSQIVNDFQKGDIAEGYSVSREKKESFPLTVTSAQKNPTAFYLCASSISPGDQPQHFGDGTRLSIL.